One sample yielded the 32 T cell receptor beta chains listed below, sequenced in a study of blood T cell repertoires in COVID-19. This table comes from immunoSEQ multiplex PCR, and its TCRdb copy is limited to in-frame clones, with some not included. The sample contains 220,000 or so clones, over 80% of which appear only once. Input material: PBMCs or T cells enriched from blood (not recorded which). All receptors come from a woman in her thirties or forties who had recovered from COVID-19.

The CDR3 here is CASGGTGHQPQHF. Written as DNA, the CDR3 is TGTGCCTCCGGGGGGACAGGTCATCAGCCCCAGCATTTT. J is TRBJ1-5 and V is TRBV21-1; the table's D call of TRBD1 was not tested on the DNA. TRBV21-1 is shown as a pseudogene. The CDR3 covers 13 residues.

In DNA, the CDR3 is TGCGCCAGCAGCCAAGGTCCCGCTAGCCCGAACACCGGGGAGCTGTTTTTT. It specifies CASSQGPASPNTGELFF. This chain connects TRBV4-1 to TRBJ2-2; D possibly corresponds to TRBD2 (5 bases). V dropped 1 base and J dropped 0 bases, with 12 bases sitting between them. CDR3 length: 17 amino acids. Germline V gene data show CDR1 as MGHRA and CDR2 as YSYEKL.

This chain connects TRBV6-2 or TRBV6-3 to TRBJ1-2; D is unresolved. CDR3 length equals 13 residues. Germline V gives CDR1 MNHEY, CDR2 SVGEGT. V shed 6 bases and J shed 7 bases, with 15 bases lying between them. The CDR3 sequence: CASSPAGVLGYTF. CDR3 sequence (DNA): TGTGCCAGCAGCCCAGCCGGGGTCCTTGGCTACACCTTC.

The chain couples TRBV30 to TRBJ2-1; maybe TRBD2 (5 bases). The germline V gene has CDR1 GTSNPN and CDR2 SVGIG (reference sequence). The CDR3 loop spans 16 amino acids. V lost 2 bases, J lost 0 bases, and 14 bases lay in between. CDR3 sequence reads: CAWSLASTSSYNEQFF. The CDR3 nucleotides are TGTGCCTGGAGTTTGGCTAGCACAAGCTCCTACAATGAGCAGTTCTTC.

V is TRBV3-1 (or the pseudogene TRBV3-2) and J is TRBJ1-1, with D hard to call. CDR3 length: 14 residues. V was cut by 6 bases and J by 4 bases, with 15 bases left in between. The V gene's germline CDR1 is LGHDT and CDR2 YNNKEL (reference sequence). The CDR3 here is CASRSVGGRTEAFF. The CDR3 DNA reads as TGTGCCAGCAGATCCGTCGGAGGGCGCACTGAAGCTTTCTTT.

This clone came up many times. The chain combines TRBV28 with TRBJ2-7; D is possibly TRBD1 (6 bases). This CDR3 contains 14 residues. V dropped 6 bases and J dropped 2 bases, with 14 bases sitting between them. Germline V gives CDR1 MDHEN, CDR2 SYDVKM. In DNA form, the CDR3 reads TGTGCCAGCAGACCGTACAGGGCCACCTACGAGCAGTACTTC. Amino acids: CASRPYRATYEQYF.

For the CDR3, the DNA is TGTGCCAGTAGTGTAGCGGGGAACACTGAAGCTTTCTTT. Translated, it gives CASSVAGNTEAFF. The V gene is TRBV19, the J gene TRBJ1-1; D remains ambiguous. Germline CDR1 and CDR2: LNHDA and SQIVND (reference sequence). This CDR3 spans 13 amino acids. Trimming removed 5 bases from V and 1 base from J, with 8 bases in between.

The chain carries TRBV7-6 and TRBJ2-1; 12 bases line up with TRBD2. The CDR3 covers 17 residues. CDR1 and CDR2 (germline): SGHVS, FNYEAQ. The trim removed 5 bases at V and 2 bases at J, leaving 7 bases unmatched. The CDR3, as DNA: TGTGCCAGCAGCGTCCGACTAGCGGGAGTAACCTACAATGAGCAGTTCTTC. This encodes CASSVRLAGVTYNEQFF.

The chain joins TRBV2 to TRBJ1-1; D is possibly TRBD1 (5 bases). The germline CDR1 and CDR2 sequences are SNHLY and FYNNEI. The CDR3 loop spans 14 amino acids. V was cut by 2 bases and J by 1 base, with 8 bases left in between. CDR3 in DNA: TGTGCCAGCAGTGAATTCACAGGGAACACTGAAGCTTTCTTT. Protein product: CASSEFTGNTEAFF. The whole variable domain, filled in from reference TRBV2 and TRBJ1-1, reads EPEVTQTPSHQVTQMGQEVILRCVPISNHLYFYWYRQILGQKVEFLVSFYNNEISEKSEIFDDQFSVERPDGSNFTLKIRSTKLEDSAMYFCASSEFTGNTEAFFGQGTRLTVV.

This chain connects TRBV28 to TRBJ2-7, with 12 bases aligning to TRBD2. The trim removed 8 bases at V and 4 bases at J, leaving 3 bases unmatched. Germline CDR1 MDHEN, CDR2 SYDVKM. The CDR3 sequence is 13 residues long. The CDR3 is CASETSGRYEQYF. For the CDR3, the DNA is TGTGCCAGCGAAACTAGCGGGAGGTACGAGCAGTACTTC. The full variable domain, its missing parts supplied by reference TRBV28 and TRBJ2-7, is DVKVTQSSRYLVKRTGEKVFLECVQDMDHENMFWYRQDPGLGLRLIYFSYDVKMKEKGDIPEGYSVSREKKERFSLILESASTNQTSMYLCASETSGRYEQYFGPGTRLTVT.

V is TRBV6-6 and J is TRBJ2-3; D call uncertain. This CDR3 is built from 13 residues. Germline loops: CDR1 MNHNY, CDR2 SVGAGI (reference sequence). The ends were cut back, 5 bases at V and 5 bases at J, with 11 bases in the middle. The CDR3 bases are TGTGCCAGCAGTGTTCCTATGATAGATACGCAGTATTTT. It yields the protein CASSVPMIDTQYF.

The V and J genes are TRBV7-9 and TRBJ2-1; 9 nucleotides align to TRBD2. The CDR3 runs to 16 residues. Germline CDR1 and CDR2: SEHNR and FQNEAQ (reference sequence). V shed 5 bases, J shed 6 bases, and the junction held 11 bases outside the gene matches. CDR3 sequence: CASSPRAGGFSNEQFF. DNA of the CDR3: TGTGCCAGCAGCCCGCGAGCGGGAGGTTTTTCCAATGAGCAGTTCTTC.

The V gene is TRBV10-3, the J gene TRBJ1-3; D is uncertain. Germline CDR1 ENHRY, CDR2 SYGVKD. CDR3 size: 13 residues. Trimming pared 3 bases from V and 3 bases from J, leaving 6 bases between. CDR3 bases: TGTGCCATCAGTGACGGTCGTGGAAACACCATATATTTT. Amino acid sequence: CAISDGRGNTIYF.

This chain uses TRBV6-5 with TRBJ2-3; no definite D call. The germline V gene has CDR1 MNHEY and CDR2 SVGAGI. V was shortened by 6 bases and J by 6 bases, with 13 bases between the two germline ends. CDR3 size: 13 residues. The CDR3 sequence is CASSSDSADTQYF. The CDR3 DNA reads as TGTGCCAGCAGCTCTGACTCCGCCGATACGCAGTATTTT.

This clone was seen once. V and J are TRBV28 and TRBJ1-4, with D hard to call. The CDR3 extends over 15 amino acids. V was shortened by 5 bases and J by 6 bases, with 16 bases between the two germline ends. Germline V lookup: CDR1 MDHEN, CDR2 SYDVKM. The CDR3 spells CASSPWEVFYEKLFF. CDR3 DNA: TGTGCCAGCAGTCCCTGGGAGGTATTCTATGAAAAACTGTTTTTT.

The sample holds a few counts of this clone. The genes are TRBV14 and TRBJ2-3; 9 bases agree with TRBD2. Germline loops: CDR1 SGHDN, CDR2 FVKESK. V dropped 4 bases and J dropped 10; count of bases not matched to a gene: 0. The CDR3 loop spans 11 amino acids. CDR3 sequence: CASSLAGAQYF. In DNA form, the CDR3 reads TGTGCCAGCAGCCTAGCGGGAGCGCAGTATTTT.

Concerning this clone itself: Other nucleotide sequences from this sample produce the same CDR3. The gene calls are TRBV19 and TRBJ1-5, with a possible D match to TRBD1 (6 bases). The CDR3 totals 14 residues. Trimming shortened V by 3 bases and J by 3 bases, and 9 bases separated the two germline ends. The germline V gene encodes CDR1 LNHDA and CDR2 SQIVND (reference sequence). This CDR3 is CASSIRDNNQPQHF. The CDR3 DNA reads as TGTGCCAGTAGTATCCGGGACAACAATCAGCCCCAGCATTTT.

This clone was detected once. The chain carries TRBV5-1 and TRBJ2-1; TRBD1 matches 8 bases. The CDR3 consists of 13 residues. Germline assignment: CDR1 SGHRS and CDR2 YFSETQ. Germline trimming cut 2 bases from V and 7 bases from J; bases unmatched to any gene: 2. CDR3 DNA sequence: TGCGCCAGCAGCTTCGACAGGGGAAATGAGCAGTTCTTC. Residues: CASSFDRGNEQFF.

Regarding this clone: One end of the junction varies from germline; a read error may be responsible. The chain joins TRBV6-2 or TRBV6-3 to TRBJ1-2; D call uncertain. CDR3 length: 17 residues. Germline V gene lookup returns CDR1 MNHEY and CDR2 SVGEGT. DNA of the CDR3: TGTGCCAGCAGTGACTCGGGCGTCGCCTCAGTATACTATGGCTACACCTTC. This sequence encodes CASSDSGVASVYYGYTF.

This clone was found a few times. V gene TRBV7-9 combines with J gene TRBJ1-1, with 12 bases aligning to TRBD1. The V gene's germline CDR1 is SEHNR and CDR2 FQNEAQ (reference sequence). The CDR3 covers 17 residues. Trimming cost V 4 bases and J 1 base; bases outside gene matches: 7. CDR3 residues: CASSSSLGQGANTEAFF. CDR3 bases: TGTGCCAGCAGCTCGAGCCTGGGACAGGGGGCGAACACTGAAGCTTTCTTT.

The V gene is TRBV7-9, the J gene TRBJ2-2, with 8 bases aligning to TRBD1. The CDR3 spans 14 residues. The germline CDR1 and CDR2 sequences are SEHNR and FQNEAQ (reference sequence). Unmatched junction bases numbered 3, after V lost 5 bases and J lost 4 bases. The CDR3: CASSQDRVTGELFF. In nucleotides, the CDR3 is TGTGCCAGCAGCCAGGACAGGGTCACCGGGGAGCTGTTTTTT.

This chain joins TRBV7-6 and TRBJ1-2, with a possible D match to TRBD1 (6 bases). Trimming shortened V by 5 bases and J by 3 bases, and 16 bases separated the two germline ends. Germline V CDR1 and CDR2: SGHVS, FNYEAQ. CDR3 length equals 15 residues. The CDR3 loop is CASSQPPAGDYGYTF. The CDR3 bases are TGTGCCAGCAGCCAGCCCCCGGCAGGGGACTATGGCTACACCTTC.

The chain uses TRBV7-2 and TRBJ1-5; TRBD1 might be the D (5 bases). V dropped 1 base and J dropped 3 bases, with 10 bases sitting between them. Germline CDR1 SGHTA, CDR2 FQGNSA. CDR3 length: 15 residues. The CDR3 reads CASSLVGALNQPQHF. CDR3 coding DNA: TGTGCCAGCAGCTTAGTTGGGGCGCTCAATCAGCCCCAGCATTTT.

The chain combines TRBV7-8 with TRBJ1-6; TRBD1 is a possible D gene (6 bases). This CDR3 is built from 16 residues. Germline V gene data show CDR1 as SGHVS and CDR2 as FQNEAQ. V was pared by 5 bases and J by 8 bases, with 19 bases between. As DNA, the CDR3 is TGTGCCAGCAGCCTACCGCGGTGGGGGCCGGATTCACCCCTCCACTTT. This sequence encodes CASSLPRWGPDSPLHF.

The V gene is TRBV18, the J gene TRBJ1-2, with 10 bases matching TRBD1. V gave up 5 bases and J gave up 5 bases; unmatched junction bases: 2. The germline CDR1 and CDR2 sequences are KGHSH and LQKENI. This CDR3 spans 13 amino acids. The CDR3 DNA reads TGTGCCAGCTCAGGGACAGGGGAGTATGGCTACACCTTC. It is translated as CASSGTGEYGYTF.

This rearrangement joins TRBV30 to TRBJ1-1, with 7 bases fitting TRBD1. Germline-derived CDR1 and CDR2 are GTSNPN and SVGIG (reference sequence). This CDR3 is built from 13 residues. V trimming: 5 bases; J trimming: 8 bases; junction bases outside the gene matches: 11. CDR3 loop: CAWAYRGVREAFF. The DNA of the CDR3 is TGTGCCTGGGCTTACAGGGGCGTTCGGGAAGCTTTCTTT.

The chain links TRBV28 to TRBJ1-5; no firm D call. Trimming took off 6 bases at V and 7 bases at J, with 10 bases between the two ends. Germline assignment: CDR1 MDHEN and CDR2 SYDVKM. The CDR3 extends over 12 amino acids. CDR3 coding DNA: TGTGCCAGCAGCACTCCTCGACAGCCCCAGCATTTT. The encoded protein is CASSTPRQPQHF.

This chain uses TRBV28 with TRBJ1-1; 9 nucleotides align to TRBD1. Germline trimming cut 6 bases from V and 4 bases from J; bases unmatched to any gene: 15. This CDR3 is built from 17 residues. The germline gives CDR1 MDHEN, CDR2 SYDVKM. Written as DNA, the CDR3 is TGTGCCAGCAGAACAGGGGGCGCAGGGAGGGTTACCACTGAAGCTTTCTTT. Protein product: CASRTGGAGRVTTEAFF.

V gene TRBV19 combines with J gene TRBJ2-6; TRBD2 is a possible D gene (5 bases). Germline V gene sequence: CDR1 LNHDA, CDR2 SQIVND (reference sequence). The V end lost 6 bases, the J end lost 0 bases, and 9 bases lay between the germline ends. The CDR3 runs to 15 residues. The CDR3 spells CASREGSSGANVLTF. CDR3 nucleotide sequence: TGTGCCAGTAGAGAGGGTTCCTCTGGGGCCAACGTCCTGACTTTC.

The chain joins TRBV6-5 to TRBJ2-1; D perhaps matches TRBD2 (5 bases). The ends were cut back, 1 base at V and 6 bases at J, with 10 bases in the middle. The CDR3 extends over 14 amino acids. From germline, CDR1 is MNHEY and CDR2 SVGAGI. CDR3 sequence (DNA): TGTGCCAGCAGTTACTACACCGCGGGCAATGAGCAGTTCTTC. Protein: CASSYYTAGNEQFF.

The CDR3 DNA reads TGTGCCAGCAGCCCTGGCTACAGGGTGAGCGACTATGGCTACACCTTC. Its translation is CASSPGYRVSDYGYTF. The chain links TRBV5-6 to TRBJ1-2, with D maybe TRBD1 (6 bases). V was cut by 4 bases and J by 3 bases, with 19 bases left in between. In germline, CDR1 is SGHDT, CDR2 YYEEEE. CDR3 length: 16 residues.

J is TRBJ2-2 and V is TRBV5-5; 7 positions match TRBD1. The length of the CDR3 is 14 residues. CDR1 is SGHKS and CDR2 is YYEKEE in the germline V gene (reference sequence). The V segment lost 3 bases and the J segment 8 bases; nucleotides outside the gene matches: 7. CDR3 nucleotides: TGTGCCAGCAGCTCGGGACAGACCATAGGGGAGCTGTTTTTT. Protein product: CASSSGQTIGELFF.